This T cell receptor beta chain was profiled in a study of cytomegalovirus exposure and HLA in healthy donors. Study outcomes and limitations: DRB1 showed the most TCR associations and HLA-C the fewest in a later analysis, as rates varied by HLA locus.

The germline V gene encodes CDR1 MNHEY and CDR2 SMNVEV (reference sequence). The V segment lost 4 bases and the J segment 5 bases; nucleotides outside the gene matches: 6. This CDR3 is built from 14 residues. The PCR employed 60 Vbeta primers together with 13 Jbeta primers. Clones were read by immunoSEQ multiplex PCR, and TCRdb kept only the in-frame ones, dropping some. The sample has roughly 150,000 clones, about 80% seen once. For this clone: Its target is not known.

This chain joins TRBV27 and TRBJ2-7; TRBD1 aligns across 9 bases. Sequencing was carried out using PBMCs. This clonotype originated in a male donor in good health and CMV-seronegative. This CDR3 is CASSWGDRVDEQYF. CDR3 DNA: TGTGCCAGCAGTTGGGGGGACAGGGTCGACGAGCAGTACTTC.